This T cell receptor beta chain was sequenced for a study of T cells after yellow fever vaccination. Across the study: For low cell numbers, libraries were made with SMART-Seq v4 Ultra Low Input.

TCRdb re-analysed the 5' RACE reads in MiXCR, keeping a single row per CDR3 protein. In the table there are hundreds of thousands of distinct CDR3 sequences, 9.5% to 15% of which are singletons. V lost 1 base and J lost 4, with 22 bases in between. Germline-derived CDR1 and CDR2 are LNHDA and SQIVND (reference sequence). The CDR3 runs 18 residues. As regards this clonotype: Its target is not known.

Study results and limitations: A minor fraction of clonotypes spanned both CD4 and CD8 compartments. Weaker in magnitude, the secondary response showed a faster peak on day 5 versus 15. Booster samples showed a return of most primary-vaccination clones (roughly 96% CD4, over 70% CD8).

The chain recombines TRBV19 with TRBJ1-1; D unresolved. This receptor was identified in a man younger than 30 who received the YFV17D yellow fever vaccine. The sample here was CD4+ T cells sorted from PBMCs, taken 15 days after the yellow fever booster vaccination. CDR3 DNA sequence: TGTGCCAGTAGTATAGCCCCTATAAGACGAACTCGAAGCACTGAAGCTTTCTTT. Translated, it gives CASSIAPIRRTRSTEAFF.